This TCR beta chain appears in the sequencing data of a study of T cells in Graves' hyperthyroidism and ophthalmopathy. Template material for amplifying TCR beta CDR3 regions consisted of RNA transcripts. HTBI primers drove first-round RT-PCR of the TCR CDR3. TCRdb processed the multiplex PCR reads anew with MiXCR; each CDR3 protein has one entry. This sample yields some 460,000 distinct CDR3 sequences, of which roughly 14% are seen a single time; 13% to 15% belongs to the top ten. The germline CDR1 and CDR2 sequences are LNHDA and SQIVND (reference sequence). The CDR3 is made up of 16 amino acids. V was cut by 0 bases and J by 4 bases, with 13 bases left in between.

Sequencing input: blood. This TCR was sampled from a woman aged 18-29 years with Graves' hyperthyroidism. This chain connects TRBV19 to TRBJ2-1; either TRBD1 or TRBD2 may fit D (5 bases each). The CDR3 sequence: CASSIDRGASYNEQFF. The CDR3 DNA follows: TGTGCCAGTAGTATAGATAGAGGGGCCTCATACAATGAGCAGTTCTTC.